The present T cell receptor beta chain was sequenced within a study of T cell responses to AZD1222 COVID-19 vaccine. Overall study findings and caveats: Compared with day 0, the breadth and depth of the Spike-specific TCR repertoire rose significantly after two doses of AZD1222.

The V gene lost 1 base and the J gene lost 0 bases, with 16 bases spanning the gap. The CDR3 sequence is 19 residues long. Germline V gene data show CDR1 as SGHTA and CDR2 as FQGNSA. As for this clone: Its antigen is currently unknown.

Sequenced by immunoSEQ multiplex PCR; TCRdb stores in-frame clones only, minus some. The table has roughly 120,000 clones, roughly 86% seen once. The clonotype originates from an adult in good health. Sequences were derived from peripheral blood, sampled on day 0 of AZD1222 vaccination. This sequence joins TRBV7-2 and TRBJ1-6; no firm D call. CDR3 amino acids: CASSLVGRYFSSYNSPLHF. The CDR3 nucleotides are TGTGCCAGCAGCTTAGTAGGCCGCTATTTCAGCTCCTATAATTCACCCCTCCACTTT.